Below are 31 T cell receptor beta chains sequenced from a single sample in a study of T cell repertoires in cytomegalovirus infection (dated by TCRdb to about 2019). These receptors have no identified antigens. This specimen's treatment or condition label, interpreted: in vitro stimulation with specific CMV peptide epitopes to enrich CMV-specific T cells. The instrument was an Illumina HiSeq 1500. TCRdb reworked the public reads: Q25 trimming with fastp, MiXCR clone assembly, productive beta chains retained. Every CDR3 protein is listed once, alongside the most common genes and DNA of its rows. This sample gives 370,000 or so distinct CDR3 sequences in total; about 34% of them show up just once. Around an eighth of the sample is in the top ten clones. Sample: cultured PBMCs, taken from culture after CMV antigen stimulation. The receptor source for this set is a human donor in good health (CMV status not recorded). Some clones in this sample may be carry-over from other donors' samples.

V gene TRBV20-1 combines with J gene TRBJ2-1; 8 positions agree with TRBD2. The length of the CDR3 is 14 residues. The V gene end was trimmed by 2 bases and the J gene end by 8 bases; junction bases not matched to a gene: 8. Germline CDR1 is DFQATT and CDR2 is SNEGSKA (reference sequence). CDR3 bases: TGCAGTGCTAGACCCCTAGCGGGTTCTTATGAGCAGTTCTTC. It yields the protein CSARPLAGSYEQFF.

The chain is built from TRBV12-3 or TRBV12-4 and TRBJ1-1; D ambiguous. This CDR3 is built from 13 residues. V gave up 1 base and J gave up 4 bases, with 7 bases separating them. CDR3: CASSLEPGTEAFF. DNA for the CDR3: TGTGCCAGCAGTTTAGAGCCCGGCACTGAAGCTTTCTTT.

This clonotype was recorded many times. The genes are TRBV7-2 and TRBJ2-1; TRBD1 might be the D (5 bases). This CDR3 spans 15 amino acids. Trimming left V 3 bases short and J 6 bases short, with 15 bases between. Germline V gives CDR1 SGHTA, CDR2 FQGNSA. The CDR3 protein is CASSFRQTSINEQFF. The CDR3 nucleotides read TGTGCCAGCAGCTTTAGACAGACAAGCATCAATGAGCAGTTCTTC.

This rearrangement joins TRBV27 to TRBJ1-6; D is unresolved. The CDR3 is 16 residues long. Germline V gene sequence: CDR1 MNHEY, CDR2 SMNVEV (reference sequence). Trimming pared 5 bases from V and 0 bases from J, leaving 11 bases between. The CDR3, as DNA: TGTGCCAGCAGTCAAGGACGGAGCTCCTATAATTCACCCCTCCACTTT. Protein product: CASSQGRSSYNSPLHF.

This clonotype was detected many times. The rearrangement uses TRBV29-1 and TRBJ2-5, with 8 nucleotides matching TRBD1. Germline CDR1 SQVTM, CDR2 ANQGSEA. After removal of 8 bases from V and 4 bases from J, the junction contained 12 bases not matched to a gene. This CDR3 contains 14 residues. The CDR3 sequence is CSTRTGTGLETQYF. The DNA for the CDR3 is TGCAGCACGAGGACAGGGACGGGGCTAGAGACCCAGTACTTC.

This sequence joins TRBV4-3 and TRBJ2-7; 10 bases align to TRBD2. V was clipped by 1 base and J by 2 bases; unmatched bases: 5. The CDR3 is 16 amino acids. Germline lookup yields CDR1 LGHNA and CDR2 YSLEER. The CDR3 sequence: CASSQGILAGAYEQYF. The CDR3 DNA is TGCGCCAGCAGCCAAGGAATCCTAGCGGGAGCCTACGAGCAGTACTTC.

The rearrangement joins TRBV10-3 to TRBJ2-5, with 11 bases that match TRBD2. The CDR3 sequence is 15 residues long. Germline loops: CDR1 ENHRY, CDR2 SYGVKD. V gave up 7 bases and J gave up 1 base; unmatched junction bases: 5. The CDR3: CAIKRLAGTQETQYF. The CDR3 DNA reads TGTGCCATCAAACGACTAGCGGGAACCCAAGAGACCCAGTACTTC.

The chain has TRBV5-1 and TRBJ2-3; no reliable D call. V gave up 4 bases and J gave up 4 bases, with 7 bases separating them. This CDR3 is built from 12 residues. Germline values: CDR1 SGHRS, CDR2 YFSETQ. The DNA for the CDR3 is TGCGCCAGCAGCATGGAAGCAGATACGCAGTATTTT. Residues: CASSMEADTQYF.

The chain joins TRBV4-1 to TRBJ1-2; D is perhaps TRBD1 (5 bases). Per germline, CDR1 MGHRA and CDR2 YSYEKL. This CDR3 spans 20 amino acids. V was clipped by 4 bases and J by 0 bases, with 27 bases between them. The DNA for the CDR3 is TGCGCCAGCAGCCTTCTACCCGGGGGGGACGACTTACGAGCTAACTATGGCTACACCTTC. Its translation is CASSLLPGGDDLRANYGYTF.

This clonotype was recorded once. The rearrangement links TRBV7-6 to TRBJ2-1, with unresolved D. Trimming pared 2 bases from V and 9 bases from J, leaving 8 bases between. Germline V lookup: CDR1 SGHVS, CDR2 FNYEAQ. There are 12 residues in the CDR3. The CDR3 DNA follows: TGTGCCAGCAGCTTAAGAGTGACTGAGCAGTTCTTC. Translating gives CASSLRVTEQFF.

The rearrangement links TRBV19 to TRBJ2-2; D perhaps matches TRBD2 (5 bases). The CDR3 is made up of 14 amino acids. With 1 base removed from V and 7 bases from J, the gap between germline ends came to 10 bases. CDR1 and CDR2 (germline): LNHDA, SQIVND (reference sequence). Here the CDR3 reads CASSIGGRIGELFF. DNA for the CDR3: TGTGCCAGTAGTATAGGCGGGCGGATCGGGGAGCTGTTTTTT.

The V call is TRBV7-2, the J call TRBJ2-2; 10 bases agree with TRBD1. Germline V gene sequence: CDR1 SGHTA, CDR2 FQGNSA. The CDR3 is made up of 15 amino acids. V was pared by 0 bases and J by 12 bases, with 7 bases of the junction left unmatched. The CDR3 bases are TGTGCCAGCAGCTTAGCGCGACAGGGGGCGGTTAAGCTGTTTTTT. Translated, it gives CASSLARQGAVKLFF.

Regarding this clonotype: A read error may produce the germline difference seen at one junction end. CDR3 DNA: TGTGTCAGTAGTCCAGGGAGTGCCTACGAGCAGTACTTC. As protein: CVSSPGSAYEQYF. The chain combines TRBV19 with TRBJ2-7; D is tentatively TRBD1 or TRBD2 (5 bases each). The CDR3 spans 13 residues. Germline V gene lookup returns CDR1 LNHDA and CDR2 SQIVND (reference sequence).

At least ten counts were recorded for this clonotype. J is TRBJ2-7 and V is TRBV7-9; D is uncertain. This CDR3 region has 11 residues. Germline V gene lookup returns CDR1 SEHNR and CDR2 FQNEAQ (reference sequence). The ends were cut back, 4 bases at V and 2 bases at J, with 3 bases in the middle. CDR3 coding DNA: TGTGCCAGCAGCTCCGCCTACGAGCAGTACTTC. It is translated as CASSSAYEQYF.

The chain employs TRBV19 and TRBJ2-7, with 8 bases fitting TRBD2. This CDR3 is built from 12 residues. In germline, CDR1 is LNHDA, CDR2 SQIVND (reference sequence). V trimming: 5 bases; J trimming: 4 bases; junction bases outside the gene matches: 1. In DNA form, the CDR3 reads TGTGCCAGTAGTGGCGGGAGGTACGAGCAGTACTTC. Protein sequence: CASSGGRYEQYF.

The gene calls are TRBV11-3 and TRBJ1-2, with D possibly being TRBD1 (6 bases). This CDR3 has 17 residues. Germline loops: CDR1 SGHNT, CDR2 YENEEA. Trimming took off 1 base at V and 2 bases at J, with 17 bases between the two ends. DNA of the CDR3: TGTGCCAGCAGCTTAGGAGGGTGGGCAGGGGACAACTATGGCTACACCTTC. It translates to CASSLGGWAGDNYGYTF.

This clonotype was seen only a few times. J is TRBJ1-4 and V is TRBV7-2; maybe TRBD1 (5 bases). The CDR3 spans 14 residues. In germline, CDR1 is SGHTA, CDR2 FQGNSA. V shed 3 bases and J shed 8 bases, with 13 bases lying between them. DNA for the CDR3: TGTGCCAGCAGCTTCCAGGGAGGGAGCGAAAAACTGTTTTTT. Its protein is CASSFQGGSEKLFF.

In this sample, this clonotype turned up many times. This chain joins TRBV7-3 and TRBJ2-2; the D gene is possibly TRBD1 (6 bases). CDR1 and CDR2 (germline): SGHTA, FQGTGA. The CDR3 spans 14 residues. The V end was cut by 5 bases, the J end by 2 bases, with 9 bases between. The CDR3 protein is CASSPGQNTGELFF. DNA of the CDR3: TGTGCCAGCAGCCCGGGACAAAACACCGGGGAGCTGTTTTTT.

Only a few counts were recorded for this clonotype. This chain links TRBV19 with TRBJ1-4, with unresolved D. Trimming stripped 7 bases from V and 8 bases from J, with 20 bases between. CDR3 size: 15 residues. Germline CDR1 reads LNHDA; CDR2 reads SQIVND (reference sequence). As DNA, the CDR3 is TGTGCCAGTAACTCCGATCGGGCGCTTGGAGAAAAACTGTTTTTT. Protein product: CASNSDRALGEKLFF.

This clonotype was found a few times. The chain has TRBV19 and TRBJ2-7; D unclear. CDR1 and CDR2 from the germline V gene are LNHDA and SQIVND (reference sequence). The CDR3 runs 15 residues. V was cut by 9 bases and J by 7 bases, with 25 bases left in between. The DNA of the CDR3 is TGTGCCAGACGCCGTTCGGGCGCACCTGAGTTGGAGCAGTACGTC. Protein product: CARRRSGAPELEQYV.

The genes are TRBV2 and TRBJ1-1; unclear D gene. V lost 9 bases and J lost 1, with 12 bases in between. Germline CDR1 and CDR2: SNHLY and FYNNEI. There are 13 residues in the CDR3. The DNA of the CDR3 is TGTGCCAGTACCAAGGGCCAGAACACTGAAGCTTTCTTT. Residues: CASTKGQNTEAFF.

The chain is built from TRBV19 and TRBJ1-2; the D is unclear. Germline-derived CDR1 and CDR2 are LNHDA and SQIVND (reference sequence). Trimming pared 3 bases from V and 6 bases from J, leaving 11 bases between. This CDR3 has 13 residues. CDR3 protein: CASSIDRVHGYTF. The CDR3 nucleotides are TGTGCCAGTAGTATCGACCGAGTGCATGGCTACACCTTC.

This clonotype has a single count. CDR3 DNA: TGTGCCAGCAGTTACCGGCCCGGGACAGGTAACACTGAAGCTTTCTTT. It codes for CASSYRPGTGNTEAFF. The chain is built from TRBV6-5 and TRBJ1-1; 8 positions match TRBD1. The CDR3 loop spans 16 amino acids. J gave up 2 bases and V 2 bases, and 7 bases lay outside the gene matches. The germline CDR1 and CDR2 sequences are MNHEY and SVGAGI.

The V call is TRBV10-3, the J call TRBJ2-3; D may be TRBD1 (6 bases). Germline CDR1 and CDR2: ENHRY and SYGVKD. The CDR3 covers 14 residues. V dropped 2 bases and J dropped 3 bases, with 9 bases sitting between them. The CDR3 DNA is TGTGCCATCAGTGAGCAACAGGGAACAGATACGCAGTATTTT. Amino acid sequence: CAISEQQGTDTQYF.

This clonotype was found a few times. The chain is built from TRBV7-2 and TRBJ1-2; D is possibly TRBD1 (6 bases). The CDR3 has 14 residues. Trimming removed 5 bases at V and 6 bases at J, with 16 bases between. The germline V gene has CDR1 SGHTA and CDR2 FQGNSA. In DNA, the CDR3 is TGTGCCAGCAGCAAGGGGGGGTCGAACAATGGCTACACCTTC. Amino acids: CASSKGGSNNGYTF.

Many counts were recorded for this clonotype. The rearrangement joins TRBV7-2 to TRBJ1-1; D not resolved. V was cut by 0 bases and J by 8 bases, with 22 bases left in between. Looked up from germline, CDR1 is SGHTA and CDR2 is FQGNSA. This CDR3 contains 17 residues. The CDR3 region is CASSLAFREERSLEAFF. CDR3 bases: TGTGCCAGCAGCTTAGCTTTTAGGGAGGAGAGATCCTTAGAAGCTTTCTTT.

About this clonotype: This CDR3 fails to terminate in the conserved phenylalanine or tryptophan, so it likely reflects a read error. No DNA is shown, since the ends of the CDR3 on it are uncertain; the CDR3 is the one TCRdb lists. This chain joins TRBV15 and TRBJ2-5; no DNA check was done on the table's D call, TRBD1. The CDR3 extends over 13 residues, inclusive of both ends. The V gene's germline CDR1 is LNHNV and CDR2 YYDKDF (reference sequence). CDR3 protein: CATSRDGVAGISL.

The genes are TRBV4-1 and TRBJ1-1; 8 bases align to TRBD1. The CDR3 has 14 residues. Per the germline V gene, CDR1 is MGHRA and CDR2 is YSYEKL. Losses at the gene ends were 1 base for V and 8 bases for J; bases not matched to a gene: 6. The DNA of the CDR3 is TGCGCCAGCAGCCAAGGCAGGGGGCTTGTCGAAGCTTTCTTT. This sequence encodes CASSQGRGLVEAFF.

This clonotype was detected only a few times. The J gene is TRBJ1-3, the V gene TRBV7-2, with 7 bases identical to TRBD1. Germline loops: CDR1 SGHTA, CDR2 FQGNSA. This CDR3 spans 15 amino acids. Trimming removed 5 bases from V and 2 bases from J; junction bases left unmatched: 6. CDR3 sequence: CASSHRQGAGNTIYF. CDR3 in DNA: TGTGCCAGCAGCCACAGACAGGGTGCTGGAAACACCATATATTTT.

The chain combines TRBV27 with TRBJ2-7; 9 nucleotides agree with TRBD1. CDR1 is MNHEY, CDR2 SMNVEV, per germline (reference sequence). J was trimmed by 5 bases and V by 6 bases; bases with no gene match: 8. This CDR3 has 14 residues. CDR3 residues: CASSPQGAPNEQYV. The CDR3 DNA reads as TGTGCCAGCAGCCCACAGGGGGCGCCTAACGAGCAGTACGTC.

This clonotype was seen only a few times. The genes are TRBV7-9 and TRBJ2-1, with D possibly called TRBD1 or TRBD2 (5 bases each). From germline, CDR1 is SEHNR and CDR2 FQNEAQ (reference sequence). CDR3 length: 12 residues. The CDR3 bases are TGTGCAACCGGGGCCAAGTACAATGAGCAGTTCTTC. It is translated as CATGAKYNEQFF.